This TCR beta chain derives from a study of OX40 agonist ivuxolimab in advanced cancers. Across the study: Hepatocellular carcinoma, melanoma, renal cell or head and neck cancer affected the dose-escalation patients. Patients achieving partial responses numbered three: one hepatocellular carcinoma case and two cutaneous melanoma cases. Study-level points and caveats: Among the lowest levels of clonal expansion were found in partial responders at 0.1-3.0 mg/kg.

Germline-derived CDR1 and CDR2 are KGHSH and LQKENI. The V end was cut by 1 base, the J end by 2 bases, with 11 bases between. This CDR3 comprises 16 residues. Researchers took blood at baseline, on cycle 4 day 1, and on cycle 7 day 1. Assay used: immunoSEQ multiplex PCR; TCRdb lists only in-frame clones, some missing. This table holds approximately 66,000 clones, around 89% found once. As to this clone: Its antigen is not identified.

This sequence was found in an adult with an advanced solid tumor such as melanoma, head and neck, liver or kidney cancer. This specimen consisted of CD4+ or CD8+ T cells sorted from blood, obtained in a trial of the OX40 agonist ivuxolimab. This chain links TRBV18 with TRBJ2-2, with a weak D call TRBD2 (6 bases). CDR3 in amino acids: CASSPLGRENTGELFF. The CDR3 DNA reads TGTGCCAGCTCACCACTAGGGCGGGAAAACACCGGGGAGCTGTTTTTT. Complete variable domain (other parts from reference TRBV18 and TRBJ2-2): NAGVMQNPRHLVRRRGQEARLRCSPMKGHSHVYWYRQLPEEGLKFMVYLQKENIIDESGMPKERFSAEFPKEGPSILRIQQVVRGDSAAYFCASSPLGRENTGELFFGEGSRLTVL.